One sample yielded the 8 T cell receptor beta chains listed below, sequenced in a study of T cells in Graves' hyperthyroidism and ophthalmopathy. TCR beta CDR3 regions were amplified from RNA transcripts. TCR CDR3 underwent first-round RT-PCR with the HTBI primer set. One entry per CDR3 protein results from TCRdb running MiXCR on the multiplex PCR reads. The table has roughly 740,000 distinct CDR3 sequences, about 15% seen once. Sequenced sample: blood. All receptors derive from a man aged 18 to 29 with Graves' hyperthyroidism.

This clonotype was counted ten times or more. V is TRBV30 and J is TRBJ1-1; TRBD1 agrees at 10 bases. CDR3 length: 17 amino acids. The junction had 10 bases not matched to a gene; V was cut back by 3 bases and J by 0 bases. Germline loops: CDR1 GTSNPN, CDR2 SVGIG (reference sequence). The CDR3 loop reads CAWRPGQGILMNTEAFF. CDR3 DNA sequence: TGTGCCTGGAGGCCGGGACAGGGGATACTCATGAACACTGAAGCTTTCTTT.

The chain has TRBV29-1 and TRBJ2-7; maybe TRBD2 (5 bases). The germline CDR1 and CDR2 sequences are SQVTM and ANQGSEA. The CDR3 covers 15 residues. Trimming stripped 6 bases from V and 0 bases from J, with 18 bases between. In nucleotides, the CDR3 is TGCAGCGTGGGCCCGATCTTAGCGTTCTCCTACGAGCAGTACTTC. It yields the protein CSVGPILAFSYEQYF.

The chain employs TRBV25-1 and TRBJ2-2, with 7 bases aligning to TRBD2. Germline CDR1 and CDR2: MGHDK and SYGVNS. Trimming took 1 base from V and 3 from J; bases not matched to a gene: 5. The CDR3 contains 16 residues. In nucleotides, the CDR3 is TGTGCCAGCAGTGAATTCGGCGGGAGTGACACCGGGGAGCTGTTTTTT. As protein: CASSEFGGSDTGELFF.

This chain uses TRBV20-1 with TRBJ1-4, with no clear D. Trimming shortened V by 5 bases and J by 2 bases, and 15 bases separated the two germline ends. The CDR3 covers 15 residues. Germline-derived CDR1 and CDR2 are DFQATT and SNEGSKA (reference sequence). CDR3: CSARAFIPTNEKLFF. The DNA for the CDR3 is TGCAGTGCTCGGGCCTTCATCCCGACTAATGAAAAACTGTTTTTT.

This clonotype was seen ten or more times. V and J are TRBV7-3 and TRBJ2-2, with no clear D. The V gene's germline CDR1 is SGHTA and CDR2 FQGTGA. The germline V and J ends were trimmed by 4 bases and 7 bases, with 13 bases remaining between them. CDR3 size: 14 residues. CDR3 in DNA: TGTGCCAGCAGCTCTTATAGTTTGGGCGGGGAGCTGTTTTTT. It codes for CASSSYSLGGELFF.

In this sample, this clonotype turned up a few times. This chain connects TRBV20-1 to TRBJ1-2, with 11 positions matching TRBD1. CDR3 length equals 15 residues. CDR1 is DFQATT and CDR2 is SNEGSKA in the germline V gene (reference sequence). The trim removed 3 bases at V and 3 bases at J, leaving 6 bases unmatched. The CDR3 loop is CSASGQGAGDYGYTF. CDR3 nucleotides: TGCAGTGCTAGTGGACAGGGGGCGGGGGACTATGGCTACACCTTC.

This clonotype was recorded a few times. The conserved phenylalanine or tryptophan is not found at the CDR3 terminus, so this likely reflects a read error. The chain employs TRBV3-1 and TRBJ2-4; possible D gene TRBD2, 6 bases. Trimming removed 0 bases at V and 1 base at J, with 13 bases between. CDR1 is LGHDT and CDR2 is YNNKEL in the germline V gene (reference sequence). The CDR3 is made up of 17 amino acids. The chain's CDR3 is CASSQEGEALAKNIQYS. The DNA of the CDR3 is TGTGCCAGCAGCCAAGAGGGGGAGGCCCTCGCCAAAAACATTCAGTACTCC.

This clonotype came up a few times. The rearrangement joins TRBV6-1 to TRBJ1-1; TRBD1 might be the D (5 bases). Per the germline V gene, CDR1 is MNHNS and CDR2 is SASEGT. There are 13 residues in the CDR3. Trimming removed 5 bases from V and 8 bases from J, with 15 bases in between. As DNA, the CDR3 is TGTGCCAGCAGTTACAGGTCTTACGGCGAAGCTTTCTTT. Protein sequence: CASSYRSYGEAFF.